Listed here are 13 T cell receptor beta chains from one sample, sequenced in a study of T cell changes during pregnancy in multiple sclerosis. Profiled with immunoSEQ multiplex PCR; TCRdb holds only in-frame clones, not every one. There are around 19,000 clones in the sample; around 90% occur only once, and around an eighth lies in the top ten. This material consisted of CD8+ T cells from peripheral blood mononuclear cells, taken after pregnancy. The receptors originated from a female donor in good health, enrolled as a control in a pregnancy study.

The rearrangement uses TRBV7-9 and TRBJ1-4, with 11 bases aligning to TRBD1. Germline CDR1 SEHNR, CDR2 FQNEAQ (reference sequence). This CDR3 region has 15 residues. Trimming at V came to 5 bases and at J to 8 bases, leaving 7 bases not matched to a gene. CDR3 residues: CASSPSRTGGEKLFF. The DNA for the CDR3 is TGTGCCAGCAGCCCCTCACGGACAGGGGGCGAAAAACTGTTTTTT.

The chain carries TRBV19 and TRBJ1-1; perhaps TRBD1 as D (5 bases). The germline V gene has CDR1 LNHDA and CDR2 SQIVND (reference sequence). The CDR3 consists of 12 residues. Trimming left V 8 bases short and J 3 bases short, with 10 bases between. In DNA, the CDR3 is TGTGCCAGTCGCTTAGGGGACACTGAAGCTTTCTTT. It yields the protein CASRLGDTEAFF.

The gene calls are TRBV5-1 and TRBJ1-2; a possible D gene is TRBD1 (6 bases). This CDR3 has 13 residues. Trimming stripped 5 bases from V and 0 bases from J, with 8 bases between. Germline V gene data show CDR1 as SGHRS and CDR2 as YFSETQ. The CDR3 protein is CASRQGSNYGYTF. CDR3 DNA sequence: TGCGCCAGCAGACAGGGATCTAACTATGGCTACACCTTC.

This clone occurred once. The chain employs TRBV7-2 and TRBJ1-5; D uncertain. Per germline, CDR1 SGHTA and CDR2 FQGNSA. This CDR3 contains 14 residues. V was trimmed by 1 base and J by 4 bases, leaving 8 bases between them. CDR3 region: CASSLDPRNQPQHF. Written as DNA, the CDR3 is TGTGCCAGCAGCTTAGACCCGAGGAATCAGCCCCAGCATTTT.

The chain recombines TRBV27 with TRBJ1-3, with D unclear. The germline V gene has CDR1 MNHEY and CDR2 SMNVEV (reference sequence). The V gene lost 0 bases and the J gene lost 1 base, with 4 bases spanning the gap. The CDR3 is 14 amino acids. The chain's CDR3 is CASSLSKSGNTIYF. CDR3 DNA sequence: TGTGCCAGCAGTTTATCTAAATCTGGAAACACCATATATTTT.

The chain is built from TRBV6-5 and TRBJ2-7; weak D call: TRBD1 (5 bases). The V end was cut by 2 bases, the J end by 4 bases, with 9 bases between. This CDR3 region has 13 residues. Germline V gene data show CDR1 as MNHEY and CDR2 as SVGAGI. This chain's CDR3 is CASSYGPGYEQYF. The CDR3, as DNA: TGTGCCAGCAGTTACGGACCAGGGTACGAGCAGTACTTC.

This chain connects TRBV29-1 to TRBJ2-7; 7 positions agree with TRBD1. J gave up 2 bases and V 7 bases, and 8 bases lay outside the gene matches. Germline V gives CDR1 SQVTM, CDR2 ANQGSEA. The CDR3 spans 13 residues. The chain's CDR3 is CSARTGDTYEQYF. The CDR3 DNA reads TGCAGCGCCCGGACAGGCGACACCTACGAGCAGTACTTC.

This chain joins TRBV27 and TRBJ2-7; 7 bases line up with TRBD2. CDR3 length equals 13 residues. Trimming removed 10 bases from V and 9 bases from J; junction bases left unmatched: 15. Germline CDR1 MNHEY, CDR2 SMNVEV (reference sequence). CDR3 sequence reads: CATGRAGTVVQYF. The CDR3 coding sequence is TGTGCCACGGGGAGGGCGGGGACGGTCGTGCAGTACTTC.

This chain links TRBV9 with TRBJ2-5, with 12 bases identical to TRBD2. V was clipped by 0 bases and J by 3 bases; unmatched bases: 0. CDR1 and CDR2 (germline): SGDLS, YYNGEE. The CDR3 loop spans 15 amino acids. The CDR3 coding sequence is TGTGCCAGCAGCGTAGGACTAGCGGGGGAAGAGACCCAGTACTTC. It specifies CASSVGLAGEETQYF.

The CDR3 loop reads CSVLSTSGAPDTQYF. The CDR3 DNA reads as TGCAGCGTTCTGTCGACTAGCGGGGCCCCCGATACGCAGTATTTT. V usage is TRBV29-1 and J usage is TRBJ2-3, with 11 bases fitting TRBD2. The CDR3 runs to 15 residues. The germline gives CDR1 SQVTM, CDR2 ANQGSEA. The junction had 10 bases not matched to a gene; V was cut back by 5 bases and J by 6 bases.

A single count supports this clone. The chain joins TRBV15 to TRBJ2-7; TRBD1 aligns across 8 bases. This CDR3 spans 13 amino acids. Germline loops: CDR1 LNHNV, CDR2 YYDKDF (reference sequence). Trimming took 3 bases from V and 6 from J; bases not matched to a gene: 4. The CDR3: CATSRDRVREQYF. Here the CDR3 DNA reads TGTGCCACCAGCAGGGACAGGGTACGCGAGCAGTACTTC.

The CDR3 region has the DNA TGTGCCAGCAGCTTAATCAAGGGGTTGAGCGGGTCTAGCACAGATACGCAGTATTTT. Translating it yields CASSLIKGLSGSSTDTQYF. This rearrangement joins TRBV13 to TRBJ2-3, with a tentative D call TRBD2 (6 bases). V lost 2 bases to trimming and J lost 0 bases, with 21 bases between them. The germline gives CDR1 PRHDT, CDR2 FYEKMQ (reference sequence). The CDR3 is 19 amino acids.

This chain connects TRBV7-2 to TRBJ2-1; TRBD2 matches at 9 bases. V trimming: 3 bases; J trimming: 0 bases; junction bases outside the gene matches: 6. There are 17 residues in the CDR3. The germline V gene encodes CDR1 SGHTA and CDR2 FQGNSA. The CDR3 is CASSLATSGSSYNEQFF. The DNA of the CDR3 is TGTGCCAGCAGCTTGGCGACTAGCGGTTCCTCCTACAATGAGCAGTTCTTC.